This entry lists 27 T cell receptor beta chains sequenced from one sample in a study of naive and memory T cell subsets. Blood and skin TCR RNA was reverse transcribed with alpha and beta constant primers. One entry per CDR3 protein, called by TCRdb with MiXCR from the 5' RACE reads. The sample carries over 20,000 distinct CDR3 sequences, around a quarter recorded once. Whole blood, 2 to 2.5 ml, came from adult healthy volunteers. The receptor source for this set is a female donor in good health.

This clonotype is deemed medium-sized. The V and J genes are TRBV6-5 and TRBJ1-1; no definite D call. The CDR3 runs to 13 residues. From germline, CDR1 is MNHEY and CDR2 SVGAGI. V was trimmed by 6 bases and J by 1 base, leaving 9 bases between them. This CDR3 is CASRWTGNTEAFF. The CDR3 DNA is TGTGCCAGCAGATGGACGGGGAACACTGAAGCTTTCTTT.

Many counts were recorded for this clonotype. This sequence joins TRBV30 and TRBJ2-1; 8 bases match TRBD1. Per germline, CDR1 GTSNPN and CDR2 SVGIG (reference sequence). The CDR3 length is 12 residues. J gave up 8 bases and V 8 bases, and 8 bases lay outside the gene matches. This CDR3 reads CAIRTGLDEQFF. The CDR3 coding sequence is TGTGCCATCCGGACAGGGTTGGATGAGCAGTTCTTC.

This chain joins TRBV29-1 and TRBJ1-2; weak D call: TRBD1 (5 bases). The CDR3 length is 13 residues. The ends were cut back, 8 bases at V and 2 bases at J, with 15 bases in the middle. The germline V gene has CDR1 SQVTM and CDR2 ANQGSEA. The CDR3 sequence: CSSLGGANYGYTF. The CDR3 DNA is TGCAGCTCCCTGGGGGGTGCCAACTATGGCTACACCTTC.

This clonotype is categorized as medium-sized. J is TRBJ2-7 and V is TRBV11-3, with a tentative D call TRBD2 (6 bases). CDR3 length equals 16 residues. With 3 bases removed from V and 5 bases from J, the gap between germline ends came to 20 bases. Germline-derived CDR1 and CDR2 are SGHNT and YENEEA. The CDR3 sequence: CASSFGGGIARDEQYF. In DNA, the CDR3 is TGTGCCAGCAGCTTCGGTGGCGGGATCGCTCGGGACGAGCAGTACTTC.

By share, this clonotype ranks as medium-sized. This chain links TRBV30 with TRBJ1-5; a possible D gene is TRBD1 (6 bases). The CDR3 runs to 16 residues. Germline CDR1 GTSNPN, CDR2 SVGIG (reference sequence). Trimming cost V 5 bases and J 1 base, with 18 bases left between them. The CDR3 nucleotides read TGTGCCTGGCAACCGGAGACAGGTCGAAGCAATCAGCCCCAGCATTTT. Encoded protein: CAWQPETGRSNQPQHF.

The chain couples TRBV7-2 to TRBJ2-7; the match to TRBD2 covers 13 bases. Germline values: CDR1 SGHTA, CDR2 FQGNSA. The CDR3 runs to 16 residues. J was trimmed by 3 bases and V by 5 bases; bases with no gene match: 7. The CDR3 DNA sequence: TGTGCCAGCAGCCCCGGACTAGCGGGGGCCTTCTACGAGCAGTACTTC. This translates into CASSPGLAGAFYEQYF. Full variable domain (remainder filled in from reference TRBV7-2 and TRBJ2-7): GAGVSQSPSNKVTEKGKDVELRCDPISGHTALYWYRQSLGQGLEFLIYFQGNSAPDKSGLPSDRFSAERTGGSVSTLTIQRTQQEDSAVYLCASSPGLAGAFYEQYFGPGTRLTVT.

This clonotype was detected ten times or more. The CDR3 sequence: CSVLPGRDDGYTF. As DNA, the CDR3 is TGCAGCGTTTTACCCGGACGGGACGATGGCTACACCTTC. V usage is TRBV29-1 and J usage is TRBJ1-2; maybe TRBD1 (5 bases). The CDR3 length is 13 residues. The V end lost 5 bases, the J end lost 6 bases, and 16 bases lay between the germline ends. Germline lookup yields CDR1 SQVTM and CDR2 ANQGSEA.

By proportion, this clonotype is medium-sized. The V call is TRBV5-1, the J call TRBJ1-5; D is ambiguous. The germline gives CDR1 SGHRS, CDR2 YFSETQ. V was pared by 5 bases and J by 3 bases, with 9 bases between. The CDR3 totals 13 residues. CDR3 residues: CASRESTNQPQHF. CDR3 bases: TGCGCCAGCAGAGAGAGTACCAATCAGCCCCAGCATTTT.

The chain recombines TRBV29-1 with TRBJ2-2; TRBD1 agrees at 9 bases. This CDR3 spans 13 amino acids. Trimming cost V 6 bases and J 6 bases; bases outside gene matches: 5. Germline values: CDR1 SQVTM, CDR2 ANQGSEA. In DNA form, the CDR3 reads TGCAGCGTGCTGGACAGGGGCGCCGGGGAGCTGTTTTTT. It codes for CSVLDRGAGELFF.

Ten or more counts support this clonotype. The chain couples TRBV20-1 to TRBJ1-6, with 10 bases identical to TRBD1. The germline gives CDR1 DFQATT, CDR2 SNEGSKA (reference sequence). J gave up 6 bases and V 1 base, and 3 bases lay outside the gene matches. There are 15 residues in the CDR3. The CDR3, as DNA: TGCAGTGCTAGAGGGGACAGGGGTAGTAATTCACCCCTCCACTTT. This gives the protein CSARGDRGSNSPLHF.

The sample holds a few counts of this clonotype. The rearrangement links TRBV9 to TRBJ2-2, with D tentatively TRBD2 (5 bases). V lost 4 bases, J lost 5 bases, and 15 bases lay in between. The CDR3 is 15 residues long. Germline V lookup: CDR1 SGDLS, CDR2 YYNGEE. The CDR3 DNA reads as TGTGCCAGCAGCCGGGGTGGCACGGGAACCGGGGAGCTGTTTTTT. It codes for CASSRGGTGTGELFF.

Relative to its sample, this clonotype is medium-sized. The V gene is TRBV20-1, the J gene TRBJ2-6, with unresolved D. The germline V gene encodes CDR1 DFQATT and CDR2 SNEGSKA (reference sequence). With 2 bases removed from V and 0 bases from J, the gap between germline ends came to 2 bases. This CDR3 has 13 amino acids. CDR3 sequence (DNA): TGCAGTGCTAGAACCTCTGGGGCCAACGTCCTGACTTTC. As protein: CSARTSGANVLTF.

The chain is built from TRBV6-5 and TRBJ2-3; TRBD1 might be the D (6 bases). Trimming removed 2 bases at V and 0 bases at J, with 6 bases between. This CDR3 is 14 amino acids long. CDR1 is MNHEY and CDR2 is SVGAGI in the germline V gene. CDR3 residues: CASSYRGSTDTQYF. The CDR3 region has the DNA TGTGCCAGCAGTTACAGGGGGAGCACAGATACGCAGTATTTT.

The rearrangement links TRBV6-5 to TRBJ1-6; unclear D gene. The CDR3 has 12 amino acids. Germline assignment: CDR1 MNHEY and CDR2 SVGAGI. Deletions cut 4 bases from V and 7 bases from J, with 5 bases between. For the CDR3, the DNA is TGTGCCAGCAGTTCACCCAATTCACCCCTCCACTTT. It is translated as CASSSPNSPLHF.

By frequency in the sample, this clonotype is medium-sized. This chain connects TRBV20-1 to TRBJ2-2, with no clear D. V lost 4 bases and J lost 5, with 11 bases in between. Germline CDR1 and CDR2: DFQATT and SNEGSKA (reference sequence). The CDR3 consists of 13 residues. The CDR3 region is CSAIGLETGELFF. DNA of the CDR3: TGCAGTGCTATAGGTCTGGAGACCGGGGAGCTGTTTTTT.

This clonotype was counted at least ten times. The rearrangement uses TRBV20-1 and TRBJ1-2; unclear D gene. V dropped 4 bases and J dropped 6 bases, with 12 bases sitting between them. The CDR3 spans 12 residues. Germline-derived CDR1 and CDR2 are DFQATT and SNEGSKA (reference sequence). The CDR3: CSATRRDHGYTF. CDR3 bases: TGCAGTGCTACGCGGCGGGATCATGGCTACACCTTC.

This clonotype was picked up a small number of times. The chain links TRBV12-3 or TRBV12-4 to TRBJ1-5; D gene uncertain. Trimming removed 1 base from V and 5 bases from J, with 6 bases in between. The CDR3 runs 13 residues. The CDR3 here is CASSLEGYQPQHF. CDR3 nucleotides: TGTGCCAGCAGTTTAGAGGGTTATCAGCCCCAGCATTTT.

This clonotype showed up many times. For the CDR3, the DNA is TGCAGCGGAGCCGAGGGGGGAGAGACCCAGTACTTC. Protein product: CSGAEGGETQYF. V usage is TRBV29-1 and J usage is TRBJ2-5, with D perhaps matching TRBD1 or TRBD2 (6 bases each). The CDR3 runs 12 residues. Germline V gene lookup returns CDR1 SQVTM and CDR2 ANQGSEA. Trimming left V 7 bases short and J 4 bases short, with 13 bases between. Supplemented by reference TRBV29-1 and TRBJ2-5, the full variable domain reads SAVISQKPSRDICQRGTSLTIQCQVDSQVTMMFWYRQQPGQSLTLIATANQGSEATYESGFVIDKFPISRPNLTFSTLTVSNMSPEDSSIYLCSGAEGGETQYFGPGTRLLVL.

The chain is built from TRBV7-2 and TRBJ2-5; the D call may be TRBD1 or TRBD2 (5 bases each). Germline CDR1 SGHTA, CDR2 FQGNSA. The CDR3 has 13 residues. V shed 8 bases and J shed 5 bases, with 15 bases lying between them. CDR3 sequence (DNA): TGTGCCAGCGGGGGACGGAATTTGGAGACCCAGTACTTC. Translated, it gives CASGGRNLETQYF.

J is TRBJ1-2 and V is TRBV4-1, with 8 bases identical to TRBD1. The length of the CDR3 is 13 residues. V lost 6 bases, J lost 2 bases, and 2 bases stayed unmatched. Germline CDR1 MGHRA, CDR2 YSYEKL. The CDR3 DNA sequence: TGCGCCAGCAGGAGACAGGGGAACTATGGCTACACCTTC. This codes for CASRRQGNYGYTF.

This clonotype was seen once. The V and J genes are TRBV7-2 and TRBJ2-1; D remains unclear. Germline V gene sequence: CDR1 SGHTA, CDR2 FQGNSA. V shed 3 bases and J shed 0 bases, with 9 bases lying between them. The CDR3 length is 15 residues. Here the CDR3 DNA reads TGTGCCAGCAGCTTTGCCGGTAGCTCCTACAATGAGCAGTTCTTC. Its translation is CASSFAGSSYNEQFF.

This clonotype came up many times. The rearrangement joins TRBV11-2 to TRBJ1-6; D may be TRBD1 (5 bases). CDR1 and CDR2 from the germline V gene are SGHAT and FQNNGV. This CDR3 spans 14 amino acids. The V gene lost 1 base and the J gene lost 8 bases, with 9 bases spanning the gap. The CDR3 nucleotides read TGTGCCAGCAGCTTAGTGGGACCCGATTCACCCCTCCACTTT. It codes for CASSLVGPDSPLHF.

The chain uses TRBV18 and TRBJ1-1, with 7 bases lining up with TRBD1. Losses at the gene ends were 6 bases for V and 0 bases for J; bases not matched to a gene: 4. Looked up from germline, CDR1 is KGHSH and CDR2 is LQKENI. The CDR3 runs to 14 residues. For the CDR3, the DNA is TGTGCCAGCTCTCGGGACAGCATGAACACTGAAGCTTTCTTT. It encodes CASSRDSMNTEAFF.

There are a few counts of this clonotype. V gene TRBV6-5 combines with J gene TRBJ2-1; D is unclear. The V and J ends lost 6 bases and 7 bases respectively, with 22 bases between them. Per germline, CDR1 MNHEY and CDR2 SVGAGI. The CDR3 is made up of 16 amino acids. This CDR3 reads CASRYGVGGIGNEQFF. The CDR3 DNA reads as TGTGCCAGCAGATATGGGGTTGGTGGGATCGGGAATGAGCAGTTCTTC.

The sample holds many counts of this clonotype. The chain couples TRBV12-3 or TRBV12-4 to TRBJ1-6, with 8 bases fitting TRBD1. With 3 bases clipped from V and 5 bases from J, the junction kept 3 bases outside the gene matches. The CDR3 is 15 amino acids. This chain's CDR3 is CASSFGQGNNSPLHF. DNA for the CDR3: TGTGCCAGCAGTTTTGGACAGGGAAATAATTCACCCCTCCACTTT.

This chain uses TRBV6-2 or TRBV6-3 with TRBJ2-7; 9 nucleotides match TRBD1. Germline V gives CDR1 MNHEY, CDR2 SVGEGT. The CDR3 consists of 15 residues. Unmatched junction bases numbered 8, after V lost 4 bases and J lost 4 bases. CDR3 amino acids: CASSSSGTGSYEQYF. Written as DNA, the CDR3 is TGTGCCAGCAGTTCATCCGGGACAGGGTCATACGAGCAGTACTTC.

By its share, this clonotype is medium-sized. The chain uses TRBV10-1 and TRBJ2-1, with D perhaps TRBD1 or TRBD2 (5 bases each). Deletions cut 0 bases from V and 16 bases from J, with 16 bases between. The germline gives CDR1 WNHNN, CDR2 SYGVQD (reference sequence). This CDR3 spans 13 amino acids. CDR3 sequence (DNA): TGCGCCAGCAGTGAGTCGGGGCTAGCCCCCCCCTTCTTC. This translates into CASSESGLAPPFF.